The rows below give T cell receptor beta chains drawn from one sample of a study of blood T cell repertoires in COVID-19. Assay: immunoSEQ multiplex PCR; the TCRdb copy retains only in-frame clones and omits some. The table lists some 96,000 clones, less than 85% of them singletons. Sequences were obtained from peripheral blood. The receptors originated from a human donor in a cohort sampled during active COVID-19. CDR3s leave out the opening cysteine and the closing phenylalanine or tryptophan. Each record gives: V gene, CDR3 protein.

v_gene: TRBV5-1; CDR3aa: ASSLNIAGGFYEQY
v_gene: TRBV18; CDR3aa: ASSLRDTGNTIY
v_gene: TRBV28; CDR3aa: ASSPAGPRQY
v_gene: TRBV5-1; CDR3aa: ASSIQLNTEAF
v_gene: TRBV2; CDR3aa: ASSAGTDGSPLH
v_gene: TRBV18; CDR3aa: ASSPAQGALSGNTIY
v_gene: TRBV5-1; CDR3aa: ASSLGGASYQETQY
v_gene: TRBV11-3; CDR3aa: ASSSRGDTEAF
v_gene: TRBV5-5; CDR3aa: ASSSPDRDLYGYT
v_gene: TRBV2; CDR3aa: ASRTTTPNEQF
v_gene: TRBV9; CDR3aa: ASSPLPGNTEAF
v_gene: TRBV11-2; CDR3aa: ASSLEKGGDYNEQF
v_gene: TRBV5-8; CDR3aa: ASSLDSQGGGNTIY
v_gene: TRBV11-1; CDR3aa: ASSPGLPNTGELF
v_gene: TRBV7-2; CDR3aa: ASRAGLQETQY
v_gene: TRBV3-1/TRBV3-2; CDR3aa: ASSRAAGGSYNSPLH
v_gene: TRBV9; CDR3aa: ASSVEDRGSYEQY
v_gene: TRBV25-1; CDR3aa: ASSDVNRVTGNTIY
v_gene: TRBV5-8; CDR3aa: ASSPLRGPHNEQF
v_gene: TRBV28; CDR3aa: ASSLTGFYGYT
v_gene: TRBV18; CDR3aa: ASSPMEPNRGGTEAF
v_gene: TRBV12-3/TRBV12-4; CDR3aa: ASSGEYQPQH
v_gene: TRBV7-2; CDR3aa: ASSKLAGEHYNEQF
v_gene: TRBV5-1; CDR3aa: ASKVTSGTAGNTIY
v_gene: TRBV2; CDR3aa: ASSVIQEGTEAF
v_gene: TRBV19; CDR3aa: ASSIGGGTAPTDTQY
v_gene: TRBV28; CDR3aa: ASSLPGQVATGELF
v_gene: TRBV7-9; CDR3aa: ASSLSEGAETEAF
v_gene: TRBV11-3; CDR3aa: ASGGGEGLETQY
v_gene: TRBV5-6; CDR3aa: ASSPTGQGPKADEKLF
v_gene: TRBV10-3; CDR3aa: AITAGQAIYNEQF
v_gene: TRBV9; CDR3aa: ASSGTSGQETQY
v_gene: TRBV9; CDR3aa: ASSHRTSGAPTDTQY
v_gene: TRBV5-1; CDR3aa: ASSLFGGIATETQY
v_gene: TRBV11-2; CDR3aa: ASSRSGLAGAYEQY
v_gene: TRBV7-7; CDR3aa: ASSYRVRGEQY
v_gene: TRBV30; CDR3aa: AWSPGVQNTEAF
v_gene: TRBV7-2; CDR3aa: ASSLAAGAQETQY
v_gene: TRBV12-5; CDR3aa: ASGVLAGNKSTGELF
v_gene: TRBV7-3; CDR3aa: ASSSDRNQPQH
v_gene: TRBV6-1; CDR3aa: ASSEAGTSGYEQY
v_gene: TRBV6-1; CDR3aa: ASSDSSPYNEQF
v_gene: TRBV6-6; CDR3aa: ASSQGRENEKLF
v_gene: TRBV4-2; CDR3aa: ASSQAGGGPYEQY
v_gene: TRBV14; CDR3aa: ASSQDEALPYEQY
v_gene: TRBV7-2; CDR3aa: ASSLAGDPSGNTIY
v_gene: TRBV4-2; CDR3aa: ASSQVTSGRSDTQY
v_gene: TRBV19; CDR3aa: ASTEAGSLVYNEQF
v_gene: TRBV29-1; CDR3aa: SVATASGSSYNEQF
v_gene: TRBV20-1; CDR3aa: SAYRGTEAF
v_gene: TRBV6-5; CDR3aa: ASTRMGQPQH
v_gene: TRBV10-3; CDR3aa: AISDSGTGNRQY
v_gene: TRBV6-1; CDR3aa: ASSEVWDFGIEAF
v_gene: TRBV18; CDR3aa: ASSPPGLQETQY
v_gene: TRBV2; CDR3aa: ASGGGLYEQY
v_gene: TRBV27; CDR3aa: ASREWGRGPSGANVLT
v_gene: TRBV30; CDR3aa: AWEKLAGGHSEQY
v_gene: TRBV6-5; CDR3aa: ASGTGGSTSYEQY
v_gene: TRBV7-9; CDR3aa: ASSPGTSGSTDTQY
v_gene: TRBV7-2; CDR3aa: ASSPPGGSYNEQF